This T cell receptor (beta chain) is from a study of blood T cell repertoires in COVID-19. Study details: Acute and convalescent COVID-19 samples came from the United States, Italy and Spain. T cells, B-cell-depleted T cells, or PBMCs provided the cDNA or gDNA that served as material.

This clone was detected once. Germline CDR1 is LNHDA and CDR2 is SQIVND (reference sequence). CDR3 length equals 14 residues. Trimming left V 5 bases short and J 8 bases short, with 18 bases between. How the authors handled the data: Nucleated cell number was recorded as an estimate derived from reference gene primer amplification. The method was immunoSEQ multiplex PCR; TCRdb's version includes in-frame clones alone and lacks a portion of them. From that table come the V and J calls and clone size; the DNA was used to work out D and trimming. The data contain around 220,000 clones, around 82% of them singletons.

Input material: peripheral blood. The sequence came from a woman older than 75 with active or convalescent COVID-19. The gene calls are TRBV19 and TRBJ1-1; the D gene is possibly TRBD1 (5 bases). As DNA, the CDR3 is TGTGCCAGTAGTTTACAAGGGACTCCCATGGAAGCTTTCTTT. Amino acids: CASSLQGTPMEAFF.